Presented here are 23 T cell receptor beta chains from one specimen sequenced in a study of cytomegalovirus exposure and HLA in healthy donors. Use of 60 Vbeta and 13 Jbeta primers characterized the PCR. Assay: immunoSEQ multiplex PCR; the TCRdb copy retains only in-frame clones and omits some. The data contain 200,000 to 250,000 clones, just over 75% of them singletons. Sequencing was done on a sample of PBMCs. The receptors originated from a man aged 18-30 years in good health and CMV-seronegative.

J is TRBJ1-1 and V is TRBV7-3, with unresolved D. Germline V lookup: CDR1 SGHTA, CDR2 FQGTGA. This CDR3 is built from 14 residues. With 5 bases removed from V and 5 bases from J, the gap between germline ends came to 15 bases. CDR3 region: CASSLGSRGTEAFF. The CDR3 DNA is TGTGCCAGCAGCCTGGGGTCCCGCGGGACTGAAGCTTTCTTT.

The V gene is TRBV9, the J gene TRBJ2-1; 14 nucleotides align to TRBD2. Germline CDR1 is SGDLS and CDR2 is YYNGEE. V trimming: 3 bases; J trimming: 0 bases; junction bases outside the gene matches: 11. The CDR3 is made up of 20 amino acids. CDR3 in DNA: TGTGCCAGCAGCGAAAACCCTGGGACTAGCGGGAGAAGCTCCTACAATGAGCAGTTCTTC. Protein product: CASSENPGTSGRSSYNEQFF.

J is TRBJ1-1 and V is TRBV27, with TRBD1 as a possible D gene (6 bases). The germline gives CDR1 MNHEY, CDR2 SMNVEV (reference sequence). The V gene lost 8 bases and the J gene lost 3 bases, with 13 bases spanning the gap. The CDR3 extends over 13 amino acids. CDR3 bases: TGTGCCAGCTCTAAGGGGGGGTACACTGAAGCTTTCTTT. Amino acids: CASSKGGYTEAFF.

This clone was counted once. V usage is TRBV7-9 and J usage is TRBJ2-5; D is possibly TRBD1 (5 bases). The CDR3 runs to 14 residues. V was cut by 5 bases and J by 1 base, with 11 bases left in between. Germline V lookup: CDR1 SEHNR, CDR2 FQNEAQ (reference sequence). CDR3 DNA sequence: TGTGCCAGCAGCCAGGGCGGTCGCCAAGAGACCCAGTACTTC. Protein: CASSQGGRQETQYF.

CDR3 region: CASSLGDPRTGAKAFF. The CDR3 DNA reads as TGCGCCAGCAGCTTGGGGGACCCTCGGACAGGGGCTAAAGCTTTCTTT. The chain is built from TRBV5-1 and TRBJ1-1, with 9 bases identical to TRBD1. Trimming at V came to 0 bases and at J to 9 bases, leaving 12 bases not matched to a gene. This CDR3 spans 16 amino acids. Looked up from germline, CDR1 is SGHRS and CDR2 is YFSETQ.

This sequence joins TRBV28 and TRBJ2-3, with D possibly being TRBD2 (6 bases). The germline V gene has CDR1 MDHEN and CDR2 SYDVKM. The CDR3 covers 14 residues. Trimming removed 2 bases from V and 2 bases from J, with 8 bases in between. The DNA for the CDR3 is TGTGCCAGCAGTTTAGGGACTTTCACAGATACGCAGTATTTT. This gives the protein CASSLGTFTDTQYF.

The chain uses TRBV11-2 and TRBJ2-1; TRBD2 matches at 10 bases. Looked up from germline, CDR1 is SGHAT and CDR2 is FQNNGV. Germline trimming cut 2 bases from V and 4 bases from J; bases unmatched to any gene: 5. This CDR3 is built from 16 residues. CDR3 nucleotide sequence: TGTGCCAGCAGCTTACTAGCGGGAGCCATATACAATGAGCAGTTCTTC. This translates into CASSLLAGAIYNEQFF. Filled out from reference TRBV11-2 and TRBJ2-1, the complete variable domain reads EAGVAQSPRYKIIEKRQSVAFWCNPISGHATLYWYQQILGQGPKLLIQFQNNGVVDDSQLPKDRFSAERLKGVDSTLKIQPAKLEDSAVYLCASSLLAGAIYNEQFFGPGTRLTVL.

The CDR3: CASRLEGLGSYEQYF. As DNA, the CDR3 is TGTGCCAGCAGGCTCGAGGGACTAGGGTCCTACGAGCAGTACTTC. J is TRBJ2-5 and V is TRBV28; 8 bases are a match to TRBD2. The DNA end is a closer match to TRBJ2-7, so the J assignment may be wrong. Germline V gives CDR1 MDHEN, CDR2 SYDVKM. This CDR3 is built from 15 residues.

The chain recombines TRBV15 with TRBJ2-7, with TRBD1 identical over 11 bases. The J segment lost 0 bases and the V segment lost 6 bases, leaving 4 bases of the junction unmatched. Germline assignment: CDR1 LNHNV and CDR2 YYDKDF (reference sequence). The CDR3 totals 15 residues. CDR3 in amino acids: CATRRDRGNSYEQYF. The DNA of the CDR3 is TGTGCCACCAGAAGGGACAGGGGGAACTCCTACGAGCAGTACTTC.

This clone has a single count. The chain has TRBV4-1 and TRBJ2-7, with 15 nucleotides matching TRBD2. This CDR3 has 17 amino acids. V lost 3 bases to trimming and J lost 4 bases; unmatched junction nucleotides: 7. From germline, CDR1 is MGHRA and CDR2 YSYEKL. The CDR3 loop reads CASSQPGLAGGPYEQYF. The CDR3 DNA sequence: TGCGCCAGCAGCCAGCCCGGACTAGCGGGAGGGCCGTACGAGCAGTACTTC.

J is TRBJ2-1 and V is TRBV21-1; the D call in the table, TRBD2, was not verified against the DNA. TRBV21-1 is recorded as a pseudogene. The CDR3 spans 18 residues. CDR3: CASSKAHPSGRFHNEQFF. CDR3 bases: TGTGCCAGCAGCAAAGCCCATCCTAGCGGGAGATTCCACAATGAGCAGTTCTTC.

This clone is a singleton in its sample. The chain combines TRBV6-1 with TRBJ2-7; the match to TRBD1 covers 10 bases. Germline V gene lookup returns CDR1 MNHNS and CDR2 SASEGT. The CDR3 consists of 15 residues. J gave up 4 bases and V 3 bases, and 6 bases lay outside the gene matches. The chain's CDR3 is CASSDYPGQGYEQYF. The CDR3 DNA sequence: TGTGCCAGCAGTGATTATCCGGGACAGGGGTACGAGCAGTACTTC.

This clone turned up a few times. The chain recombines TRBV13 with TRBJ2-1; D ambiguous. The CDR3 extends over 15 amino acids. The V and J ends lost 3 bases and 9 bases respectively, with 18 bases between them. In germline, CDR1 is PRHDT, CDR2 FYEKMQ (reference sequence). The CDR3 sequence: CASSFRIPLRGEQFF. In DNA, the CDR3 is TGTGCCAGCAGCTTCAGAATTCCCCTGAGAGGTGAGCAGTTCTTC.

The genes are TRBV5-1 and TRBJ2-1; 11 bases fit TRBD1. The CDR3 is 14 residues long. Per the germline V gene, CDR1 is SGHRS and CDR2 is YFSETQ. The trim removed 4 bases at V and 11 bases at J, leaving 8 bases unmatched. CDR3 sequence reads: CASSPGTGGIQQFF. The CDR3 DNA follows: TGCGCCAGCAGCCCCGGGACAGGGGGTATTCAGCAGTTCTTC.

This clone was seen a few times. The chain couples TRBV2 to TRBJ2-5; D is ambiguous. TRBJ2-7 matches the DNA end more closely, so the J call is doubtful. CDR1 and CDR2 (germline): SNHLY, FYNNEI. The CDR3 spans 12 residues. This CDR3 reads CASSAVAYEQYF. The CDR3 DNA reads as TGTGCCAGCAGTGCGGTCGCATACGAGCAGTACTTC.

The chain uses TRBV19 and TRBJ1-5, with TRBD1 matching 7 bases. The V and J ends lost 4 bases and 2 bases, in that order; junction bases with no gene match: 14. The V gene's germline CDR1 is LNHDA and CDR2 SQIVND (reference sequence). CDR3 length: 18 amino acids. CDR3 sequence reads: CASSTGTVFGVGNQPQHF. The CDR3 coding sequence is TGTGCCAGTAGTACAGGGACAGTTTTTGGGGTGGGCAATCAGCCCCAGCATTTT. The whole variable domain, remainder taken from reference TRBV19 and TRBJ1-5, is DGGITQSPKYLFRKEGQNVTLSCEQNLNHDAMYWYRQDPGQGLRLIYYSQIVNDFQKGDIAEGYSVSREKKESFPLTVTSAQKNPTAFYLCASSTGTVFGVGNQPQHFGDGTRLSIL.

This rearrangement joins TRBV28 to TRBJ2-1; 11 bases line up with TRBD1. The CDR3 extends over 15 amino acids. Germline V gene data show CDR1 as MDHEN and CDR2 as SYDVKM. J was trimmed by 4 bases and V by 2 bases; bases with no gene match: 1. The CDR3 sequence is CASSLGTGGYNEQFF. The CDR3 bases are TGTGCCAGCAGTTTAGGGACAGGGGGTTACAATGAGCAGTTCTTC.

The CDR3 spells CASSQGRQHTGELFF. The CDR3 nucleotides are TGCGCCAGCAGCCAAGGGAGGCAGCACACCGGGGAGCTGTTTTTT. The gene calls are TRBV4-1 and TRBJ2-2, with a possible D match to TRBD2 (5 bases). Germline V lookup: CDR1 MGHRA, CDR2 YSYEKL. Trimming took 1 base from V and 3 from J, leaving 9 bases between them. The CDR3 is made up of 15 amino acids.

This chain links TRBV19 with TRBJ1-1, with D possibly matching TRBD1 (5 bases). The CDR3 has 13 amino acids. The V end lost 3 bases, the J end lost 5 bases, and 10 bases lay between the germline ends. Germline CDR1 LNHDA, CDR2 SQIVND (reference sequence). The CDR3 nucleotides read TGTGCCAGTAGTATGCAGGGTACTACTGAAGCTTTCTTT. Protein: CASSMQGTTEAFF.

The chain recombines TRBV9 with TRBJ2-7; 11 positions agree with TRBD2. This CDR3 comprises 15 residues. The germline V gene has CDR1 SGDLS and CDR2 YYNGEE. Losses at the gene ends were 2 bases for V and 3 bases for J; bases not matched to a gene: 4. CDR3 in amino acids: CASSVGTSGIYEQYF. Here the CDR3 DNA reads TGTGCCAGCAGCGTCGGGACTAGCGGAATCTACGAGCAGTACTTC.

In nucleotides, the CDR3 is TGTGCCAGCAGCGTAGGGACAGGGGTGAGAACAACGCAGTATTTT. Protein product: CASSVGTGVRTTQYF. This chain links TRBV9 with TRBJ2-3, with 9 bases fitting TRBD1. Losses at the gene ends were 0 bases for V and 9 bases for J; bases not matched to a gene: 8. This CDR3 spans 15 amino acids. CDR1 SGDLS and CDR2 YYNGEE come from the germline V gene. The whole variable domain, filled in from reference TRBV9 and TRBJ2-3, reads DSGVTQTPKHLITATGQRVTLRCSPRSGDLSVYWYQQSLDQGLQFLIQYYNGEERAKGNILERFSAQQFPDLHSELNLSSLELGDSALYFCASSVGTGVRTTQYFGPGTRLTVL.

This clone was seen a handful of times. The CDR3 DNA sequence: TGCGCCAGCAGCTTTTCGGGGGAATACACTGAAGCTTTCTTT. Translation: CASSFSGEYTEAFF. The chain is built from TRBV5-1 and TRBJ1-1, with D perhaps matching TRBD1 (5 bases). V was clipped by 2 bases and J by 3 bases, with 11 bases between them. This CDR3 is built from 14 residues. Germline values: CDR1 SGHRS, CDR2 YFSETQ.

The V gene is TRBV28, the J gene TRBJ1-2; no reliable D call. The CDR3 loop spans 16 amino acids. The germline V gene has CDR1 MDHEN and CDR2 SYDVKM. Trimming pared 4 bases from V and 2 bases from J, leaving 17 bases between. CDR3 loop: CASSSPYWGGNYGYTF. The CDR3 DNA is TGTGCCAGCAGTTCCCCCTACTGGGGAGGGAACTATGGCTACACCTTC.